Listed below are T cell receptor beta chains from one sample, sequenced in a study of shared clonotypes between healthy human individuals. TCRdb's table, derived via immunoSEQ multiplex PCR, lists solely in-frame clones and lacks some. This sample yields hundreds of thousands of clones, of which approximately 96% are seen a single time; approximately 0.12% belongs to the top ten. The sample taken for sequencing was naive CD8+ T cells sorted from blood. The receptors stem from a woman aged 25 to 45 in good health. Each CDR3 is given with its conserved first and last residue. The D gene is left open where the match is weak. Some rows have no size entry. The others give once, few or many, or a class for an expanded clone.

>TRBJ1-1|.|.|TRBV27
CASSMYKNTEAFF
TGTGCCAGCAGTATGTACAAGAACACTGAAGCTTTCTTT
>TRBJ2-7|.|TRBD2|TRBV14
CASSQYGLGYEQYF
TGTGCCAGCAGCCAGTACGGACTAGGCTACGAGCAGTACTTC
>TRBJ2-1|.|.|TRBV19
CASNLGSYNEQFF
TGTGCCAGTAACCTTGGAAGCTACAATGAGCAGTTCTTC
>TRBJ1-2|.|.|TRBV4-1
CASSQDLGANYGYTF
TGCGCCAGCAGCCAAGACTTGGGAGCTAACTATGGCTACACCTTC
>TRBJ2-7|.|TRBD1|TRBV4-1
CASSQTGDSYEQYF
TGCGCCAGCAGCCAAACAGGGGACTCCTACGAGCAGTACTTC
>TRBJ2-7|.|.|TRBV5-6
CASSLLTLDHEQYF
TGTGCCAGCAGCTTGCTGACTCTCGACCACGAGCAGTACTTC
>TRBJ2-1|once|.|TRBV7-9
CASMSNEQFF
TGTGCCAGCATGAGCAATGAGCAGTTCTTC
>TRBJ2-7|.|TRBD2|TRBV14
CASSQVGGLVKSEQYF
TGTGCCAGCAGCCAAGTGGGGGGACTAGTAAAAAGCGAGCAGTACTTC
>TRBJ2-1|.|TRBD2|TRBV29-1
CSAILAGGLYNEQFF
TGCAGCGCGATCCTAGCGGGAGGGCTCTACAATGAGCAGTTCTTC
>TRBJ2-1|.|TRBD2|TRBV9
CASSPPGIAGYNEQFF
TGTGCCAGCAGCCCCCCTGGGATAGCGGGTTACAATGAGCAGTTCTTC
>TRBJ1-1|.|.|TRBV19
CASSISTGPAKAFF
TGTGCCAGTAGTATTTCCACAGGGCCAGCAAAAGCTTTCTTT